What follows are 22 T cell receptor beta chains derived from one specimen sequenced in a study of early T cells in non-severe SARS-CoV-2 infection. TCRdb analysed the 5' RACE reads with MiXCR anew, one entry per CDR3 protein. The data contain tens of thousands of distinct CDR3 sequences, about 8.9% of them singletons. The sequencing sample was made of whole blood. The receptors originated from an adult who was a healthcare worker with PCR-confirmed SARS-CoV-2 infection or an uninfected control (not recorded which).

There are a few counts of this clonotype. The chain combines TRBV12-3 or TRBV12-4 with TRBJ2-1, with a tentative D call TRBD2 (6 bases). Trimming took 0 bases from V and 16 from J, leaving 13 bases between them. The length of the CDR3 is 12 residues. The CDR3 nucleotides read TGTGCCAGCAGTTTAGCGCGCACTAGCCATTTCTTC. Its protein is CASSLARTSHFF.

This clonotype has at least ten counts. The genes are TRBV7-2 and TRBJ1-6; D uncertain. Per the germline V gene, CDR1 is SGHTA and CDR2 is FQGNSA. Trimming left V 5 bases short and J 7 bases short, with 15 bases between. CDR3 length: 15 residues. The CDR3 region is CASSPTFGPNSPLHF. The CDR3 coding sequence is TGTGCCAGCAGCCCGACATTTGGCCCGAATTCACCCCTCCACTTT.

This clonotype was counted at least ten times. The J gene is TRBJ1-1, the V gene TRBV29-1; no firm D call. The CDR3 totals 13 residues. V shed 4 bases and J shed 1 base, with 10 bases lying between them. The V gene's germline CDR1 is SQVTM and CDR2 ANQGSEA. DNA of the CDR3: TGCAGCGTTGTGCATTCACAGAACACTGAAGCTTTCTTT. Translated: CSVVHSQNTEAFF. Full variable domain (missing parts from reference TRBV29-1 and TRBJ1-1): SAVISQKPSRDICQRGTSLTIQCQVDSQVTMMFWYRQQPGQSLTLIATANQGSEATYESGFVIDKFPISRPNLTFSTLTVSNMSPEDSSIYLCSVVHSQNTEAFFGQGTRLTVV.

This clonotype occurred a few times. The chain combines TRBV11-3 with TRBJ2-7; 8 nucleotides align to TRBD1. V was clipped by 1 base and J by 2 bases; unmatched bases: 4. This CDR3 has 15 amino acids. Looked up from germline, CDR1 is SGHNT and CDR2 is YENEEA. The chain's CDR3 is CASSLGTGRTYEQYF. The CDR3 DNA reads TGTGCCAGCAGCTTAGGGACAGGGAGAACCTACGAGCAGTACTTC.

This clonotype was recorded many times. The rearrangement uses TRBV4-3 and TRBJ1-4, with a weak D call TRBD1 (5 bases). Trimming stripped 0 bases from V and 2 bases from J, with 10 bases between. CDR1 LGHNA and CDR2 YSLEER come from the germline V gene. The CDR3 runs 16 residues. In nucleotides, the CDR3 is TGCGCCAGCAGCCAAGAAGGACCAGGGACTAATGAAAAACTGTTTTTT. This sequence encodes CASSQEGPGTNEKLFF.

There are many counts of this clonotype. This chain links TRBV20-1 with TRBJ2-1, with D possibly being TRBD2 (6 bases). There are 13 residues in the CDR3. V was clipped by 3 bases and J by 13 bases, with 19 bases between them. The germline CDR1 and CDR2 sequences are DFQATT and SNEGSKA (reference sequence). The CDR3 nucleotides are TGCAGTGCTAGTCTTTTGCGGGAAATCGGACAGTTCTTC. Translation: CSASLLREIGQFF.

The chain combines TRBV29-1 with TRBJ1-5, with TRBD1 identical over 10 bases. The CDR3 loop spans 14 amino acids. CDR1 is SQVTM, CDR2 ANQGSEA, per germline. V trimming: 6 bases; J trimming: 6 bases; junction bases outside the gene matches: 8. The CDR3 nucleotides are TGCAGCGTGACCGGGACAGGGGTAGGTCAGCCCCAGCATTTT. Amino acids: CSVTGTGVGQPQHF.

This clonotype was seen many times. The gene calls are TRBV7-9 and TRBJ2-5, with a weak D call TRBD2 (5 bases). Trimming removed 5 bases from V and 1 base from J, with 8 bases in between. The CDR3 totals 13 residues. Germline CDR1 SEHNR, CDR2 FQNEAQ (reference sequence). The CDR3 loop is CASSPDSQETQYF. The CDR3 DNA reads as TGTGCCAGCAGCCCGGACTCCCAAGAGACCCAGTACTTC.

This clonotype came up many times. The gene calls are TRBV6-5 and TRBJ2-6; TRBD1 might be the D (5 bases). The CDR3 runs 13 residues. Germline assignment: CDR1 MNHEY and CDR2 SVGAGI. The germline V and J ends were trimmed by 6 bases and 4 bases, with 7 bases remaining between them. CDR3: CASRRTGANVLTF. The CDR3 DNA sequence: TGTGCCAGCAGACGGACAGGGGCCAACGTCCTGACTTTC.

This clonotype was seen a handful of times. The rearrangement uses TRBV13 and TRBJ2-7, with D maybe TRBD2 (5 bases). Germline loops: CDR1 PRHDT, CDR2 FYEKMQ (reference sequence). This CDR3 has 13 amino acids. Trimming took off 5 bases at V and 7 bases at J, with 15 bases between the two ends. DNA for the CDR3: TGTGCCAGCAGCCGTGCGCACCGAGGGGAGCAGTACTTC. Its translation: CASSRAHRGEQYF.

This clonotype came up many times. V usage is TRBV29-1 and J usage is TRBJ2-5; D unresolved. Germline values: CDR1 SQVTM, CDR2 ANQGSEA. This CDR3 spans 12 amino acids. V was clipped by 6 bases and J by 3 bases, with 11 bases between them. CDR3 region: CSVPDGEETQYF. The CDR3 coding sequence is TGCAGCGTCCCGGACGGAGAAGAGACCCAGTACTTC.

The genes are TRBV3-1 and TRBJ2-7; D may be TRBD1 (6 bases). The CDR3 covers 13 residues. Germline CDR1 and CDR2: LGHDT and YNNKEL (reference sequence). V was pared by 5 bases and J by 6 bases, with 14 bases between. CDR3 coding DNA: TGTGCCAGCAGCAGCACCGGGACACCCGAGCAGTACTTC. Protein: CASSSTGTPEQYF.

This clonotype was picked up a small number of times. The rearrangement joins TRBV28 to TRBJ2-7; D is possibly TRBD1 or TRBD2 (5 bases each). The CDR3 is made up of 14 amino acids. The V gene lost 5 bases and the J gene lost 2 bases, with 13 bases spanning the gap. Per germline, CDR1 MDHEN and CDR2 SYDVKM. The CDR3 here is CASSPGRQTYEQYF. CDR3 DNA: TGTGCCAGCAGTCCGGGACGGCAGACCTACGAGCAGTACTTC.

The table lists this clonotype with many counts. Here the CDR3 reads CASSYTNSYEQYF. CDR3 DNA sequence: TGTGCCAGCAGTTACACGAACTCCTACGAGCAGTACTTC. The rearrangement uses TRBV6-2 or TRBV6-3 and TRBJ2-7; D not resolved. Germline CDR1 MNHEY, CDR2 SVGEGT. With 2 bases removed from V and 0 bases from J, the gap between germline ends came to 5 bases. The CDR3 covers 13 residues.

Ten or more counts support this clonotype. V gene TRBV11-2 combines with J gene TRBJ2-4; D ambiguous. The CDR3 runs 15 residues. From germline, CDR1 is SGHAT and CDR2 FQNNGV. Between the trimmed V and J ends, which lost 5 bases and 3 bases, there was a span of 14 bases. CDR3 coding DNA: TGTGCCAGCAGCCCCATTCCCCTAGGCAAAAACATTCAGTACTTC. This codes for CASSPIPLGKNIQYF.

There are many counts of this clonotype. The chain links TRBV27 to TRBJ1-4; TRBD1 agrees at 7 bases. The V gene's germline CDR1 is MNHEY and CDR2 SMNVEV (reference sequence). The ends lost 4 bases at V and 8 bases at J; junction bases unmatched: 1. The CDR3 length is 12 residues. The CDR3 DNA follows: TGTGCCAGCAGTTCCAGGGGGGAAAAACTGTTTTTT. Translating it yields CASSSRGEKLFF.

V gene TRBV4-3 combines with J gene TRBJ2-1; no reliable D call. From germline, CDR1 is LGHNA and CDR2 YSLEER. The CDR3 runs 12 residues. Trimming pared 5 bases from V and 6 bases from J, leaving 8 bases between. The CDR3 DNA reads as TGCGCCAGCAGCTTTGACCGCAATGAGCAGTTCTTC. It is translated as CASSFDRNEQFF.

This clonotype was recorded at least ten times. V and J are TRBV6-1 and TRBJ2-7; D may be TRBD2 (6 bases). This CDR3 has 14 residues. V dropped 3 bases and J dropped 3 bases, with 12 bases sitting between them. The germline CDR1 and CDR2 sequences are MNHNS and SASEGT. As DNA, the CDR3 is TGTGCCAGCAGTGATGGCTCCGGGGGCTACGAGCAGTACTTC. Amino acid sequence: CASSDGSGGYEQYF.

This clonotype has a handful of counts. This chain uses TRBV12-3 or TRBV12-4 with TRBJ1-1, with D uncertain. This CDR3 has 11 residues. Between the trimmed V and J ends, which lost 3 bases and 5 bases, there was a span of 4 bases. CDR3 sequence reads: CASSFRTEAFF. The DNA for the CDR3 is TGTGCCAGCAGTTTTAGGACTGAAGCTTTCTTT.

The sample holds a few counts of this clonotype. The chain couples TRBV6-2 or TRBV6-3 to TRBJ2-1; TRBD2 matches at 13 bases. The CDR3 loop spans 15 amino acids. J lost 6 bases, V lost 8 bases, and 7 bases had no gene match. The germline CDR1 and CDR2 sequences are MNHEY and SVGEGT. The CDR3 sequence: CASGGLAGVINEQFF. CDR3 nucleotides: TGTGCCAGCGGAGGACTAGCGGGAGTGATCAATGAGCAGTTCTTC.

This clonotype was found many times. V is TRBV27 and J is TRBJ1-1, with TRBD1 as a possible D gene (5 bases). The CDR3 consists of 13 residues. Germline lookup yields CDR1 MNHEY and CDR2 SMNVEV (reference sequence). V was clipped by 3 bases and J by 7 bases, with 12 bases between them. Written as DNA, the CDR3 is TGTGCCAGCAGTTTTCGTGAAGGGGATGAAGCTTTCTTT. It codes for CASSFREGDEAFF.

This chain uses TRBV7-7 with TRBJ2-3; 8 bases agree with TRBD1. Germline V gene lookup returns CDR1 SSHAT and CDR2 FNYEAQ (reference sequence). The CDR3 has 16 residues. In DNA form, the CDR3 reads TGTGCTAATAGCGGCTCTTTGGCAGGGGGCGCAGATACGCAGTATTTT. Protein: CANSGSLAGGADTQYF.